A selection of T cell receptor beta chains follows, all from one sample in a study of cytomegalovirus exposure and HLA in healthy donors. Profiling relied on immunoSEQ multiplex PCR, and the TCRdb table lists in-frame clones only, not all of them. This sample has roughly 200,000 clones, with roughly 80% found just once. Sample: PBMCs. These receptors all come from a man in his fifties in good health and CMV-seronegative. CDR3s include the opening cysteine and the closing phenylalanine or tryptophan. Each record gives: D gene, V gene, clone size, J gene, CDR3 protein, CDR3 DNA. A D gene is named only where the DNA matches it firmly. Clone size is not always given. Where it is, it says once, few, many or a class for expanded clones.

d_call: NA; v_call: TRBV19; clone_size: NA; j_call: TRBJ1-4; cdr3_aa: CASVATNEKLFF; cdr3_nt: TGTGCCAGCGTCGCAACTAATGAAAAACTGTTTTTT
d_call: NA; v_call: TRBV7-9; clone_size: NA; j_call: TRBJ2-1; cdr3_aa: CSSSLGWGPNEQFF; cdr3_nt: TGTTCCAGCAGCTTAGGTTGGGGCCCCAATGAGCAGTTCTTC
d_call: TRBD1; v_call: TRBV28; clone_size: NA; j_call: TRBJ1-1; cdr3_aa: CASRPGTGDTEAFF; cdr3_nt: TGTGCCAGCAGGCCCGGGACAGGGGACACTGAAGCTTTCTTT
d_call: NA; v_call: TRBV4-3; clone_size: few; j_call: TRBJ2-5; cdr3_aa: CASSQESRGTETQYF; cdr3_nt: TGCGCCAGCAGCCAAGAGTCCAGAGGAACAGAGACCCAGTACTTC
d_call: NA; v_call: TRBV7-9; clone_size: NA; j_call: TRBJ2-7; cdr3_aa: CASSSSRIEQYF; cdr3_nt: TGTGCCAGCAGCTCCTCCCGTATCGAGCAGTACTTC
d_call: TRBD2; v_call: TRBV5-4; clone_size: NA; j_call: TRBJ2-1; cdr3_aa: CASSLMASGGMVDEQFF; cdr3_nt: TGTGCCAGCAGCTTGATGGCTAGCGGGGGGATGGTAGATGAGCAGTTCTTC
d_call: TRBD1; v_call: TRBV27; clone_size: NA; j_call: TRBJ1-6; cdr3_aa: CASRNTGDRGHGSPLHF; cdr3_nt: TGTGCCAGCAGAAATACTGGGGACAGGGGGCACGGTTCACCCCTCCACTTT
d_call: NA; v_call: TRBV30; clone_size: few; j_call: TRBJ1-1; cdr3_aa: CAWGRQMNTEAFF; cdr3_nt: TGTGCCTGGGGTAGACAGATGAACACTGAAGCTTTCTTT
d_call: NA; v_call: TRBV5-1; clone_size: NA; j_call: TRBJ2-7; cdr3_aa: CASSSHGLRLAPNSYEQYF; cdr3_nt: TGCGCCAGCAGCTCACACGGACTCCGTCTGGCCCCTAACTCCTACGAGCAGTACTTC
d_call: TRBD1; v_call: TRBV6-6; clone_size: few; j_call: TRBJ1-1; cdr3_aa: CASSYRTGMNTEAFF; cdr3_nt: TGTGCCAGCAGTTACCGGACAGGGATGAACACTGAAGCTTTCTTT
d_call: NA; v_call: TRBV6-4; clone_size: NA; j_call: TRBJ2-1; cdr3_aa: CASKEASSYNEQFF; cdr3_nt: TGTGCCAGCAAAGAGGCCAGCTCCTACAATGAGCAGTTCTTC
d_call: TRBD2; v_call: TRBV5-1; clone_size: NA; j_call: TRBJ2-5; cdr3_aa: CASSPGGPSSEQYF; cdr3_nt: TGCGCCAGCAGCCCGGGAGGGCCTTCGAGTGAGCAGTACTTC
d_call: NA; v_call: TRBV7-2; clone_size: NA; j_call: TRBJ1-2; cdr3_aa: CASSPGGLFYGYTF; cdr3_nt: TGTGCCAGCAGCCCGGGTGGACTGTTCTATGGCTACACCTTC
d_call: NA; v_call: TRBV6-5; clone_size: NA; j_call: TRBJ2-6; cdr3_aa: CASSKTRPGANVLTF; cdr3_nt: TGTGCCAGCAGCAAGACTAGACCCGGGGCCAACGTCCTGACTTTC
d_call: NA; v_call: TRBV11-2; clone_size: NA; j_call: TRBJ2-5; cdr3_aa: CASSLGRYQETQYF; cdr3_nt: TGTGCCAGCAGCTTAGGCCGGTACCAAGAGACCCAGTACTTC
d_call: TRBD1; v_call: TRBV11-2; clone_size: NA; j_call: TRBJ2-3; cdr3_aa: CASCGQGVLDTQYF; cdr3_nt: TGTGCCAGCTGCGGACAGGGGGTGTTAGATACGCAGTATTTT
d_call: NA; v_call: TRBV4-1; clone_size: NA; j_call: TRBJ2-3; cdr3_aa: CASSHRRDTQYF; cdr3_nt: TGCGCCAGCAGCCATCGGCGGGATACGCAGTATTTT
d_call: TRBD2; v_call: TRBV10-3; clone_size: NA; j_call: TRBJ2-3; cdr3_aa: CATTWEGLADTQYF; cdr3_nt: TGTGCCACCACCTGGGAGGGGCTAGCAGATACGCAGTATTTT
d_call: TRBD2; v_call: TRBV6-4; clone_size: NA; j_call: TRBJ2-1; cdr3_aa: CASSEGEGGGASEQFF; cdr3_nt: TGTGCCAGCAGTGAAGGGGAAGGCGGGGGGGCTAGTGAGCAGTTCTTC
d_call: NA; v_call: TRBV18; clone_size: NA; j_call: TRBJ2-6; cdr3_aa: CASSPAGSGANVLTF; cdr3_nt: TGTGCCAGCTCACCAGCAGGGTCTGGGGCCAACGTCCTGACTTTC
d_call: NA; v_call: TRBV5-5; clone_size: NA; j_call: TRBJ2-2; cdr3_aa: CASSFGVPNTGELFF; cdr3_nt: TGTGCCAGCAGCTTCGGGGTTCCGAACACCGGGGAGCTGTTTTTT
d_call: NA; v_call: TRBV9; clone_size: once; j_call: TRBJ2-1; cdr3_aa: CASSATGTRSSYNEQFF; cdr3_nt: TGTGCCAGCAGCGCAACGGGGACTCGGAGCTCCTACAATGAGCAGTTCTTC
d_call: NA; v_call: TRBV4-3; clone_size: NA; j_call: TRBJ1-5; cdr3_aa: CASSQDVTGPGNQPQHF; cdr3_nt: TGCGCCAGCAGCCAAGATGTGACAGGCCCTGGCAATCAGCCCCAGCATTTT
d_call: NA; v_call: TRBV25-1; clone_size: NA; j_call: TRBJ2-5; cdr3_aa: CASSELGMYQETQYF; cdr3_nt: TGTGCCAGCAGTGAACTCGGGATGTACCAAGAGACCCAGTACTTC
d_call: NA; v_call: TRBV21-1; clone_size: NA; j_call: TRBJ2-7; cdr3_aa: CAIKSQRASYEQYF; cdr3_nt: TGTGCCATCAAGAGTCAGCGGGCCTCCTACGAGCAGTACTTC
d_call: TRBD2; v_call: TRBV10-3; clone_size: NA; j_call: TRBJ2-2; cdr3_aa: CAIGRETGELFF; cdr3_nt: TGTGCCATCGGGCGGGAGACCGGGGAGCTGTTTTTT
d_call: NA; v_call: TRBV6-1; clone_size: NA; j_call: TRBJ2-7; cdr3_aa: CASRGDGRKSYEQYF; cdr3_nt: TGTGCCAGCAGGGGAGATGGGAGAAAATCCTACGAGCAGTACTTC
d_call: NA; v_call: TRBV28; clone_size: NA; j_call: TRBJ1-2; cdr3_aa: CANTSGGVAYGYTF; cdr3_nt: TGTGCCAACACCTCAGGAGGGGTCGCCTATGGCTACACCTTC
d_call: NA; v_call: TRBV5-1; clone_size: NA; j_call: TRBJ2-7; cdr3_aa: CASSTMGATHEQYF; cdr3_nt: TGCGCCAGCAGCACCATGGGAGCCACCCACGAGCAGTACTTC
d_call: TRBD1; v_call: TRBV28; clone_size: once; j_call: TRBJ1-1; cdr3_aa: CASRDRGSTEAFF; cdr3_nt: TGTGCCAGCAGGGACAGGGGAAGCACTGAAGCTTTCTTT
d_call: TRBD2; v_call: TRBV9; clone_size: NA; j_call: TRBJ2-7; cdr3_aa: CASSRTSGNVEQYF; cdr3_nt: TGTGCCAGCAGCCGGACTAGCGGGAACGTCGAGCAGTACTTC
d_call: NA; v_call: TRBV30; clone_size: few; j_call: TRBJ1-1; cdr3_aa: CAWSVGQNTEAFF; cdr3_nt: TGTGCCTGGAGTGTGGGGCAGAACACTGAAGCTTTCTTT
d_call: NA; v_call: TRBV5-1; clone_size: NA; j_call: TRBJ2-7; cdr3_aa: CASSLWALPYEQYF; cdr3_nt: TGCGCCAGCAGCTTGTGGGCTCTTCCCTACGAGCAGTACTTC
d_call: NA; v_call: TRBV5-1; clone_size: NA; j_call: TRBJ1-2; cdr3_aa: CASSLQRDNYGYTF; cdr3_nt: TGCGCCAGCAGCTTACAGAGAGATAACTATGGCTACACCTTC
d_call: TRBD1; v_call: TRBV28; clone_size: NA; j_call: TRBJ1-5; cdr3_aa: CASRTGQIVGQPQHF; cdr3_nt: TGTGCCAGCAGAACGGGACAGATAGTCGGGCAGCCCCAGCATTTT
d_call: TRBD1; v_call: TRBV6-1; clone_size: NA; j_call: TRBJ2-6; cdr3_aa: CASSKDRGLAGANVLTF; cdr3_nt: TGTGCCAGCAGTAAAGACAGGGGGCTCGCTGGGGCCAACGTCCTGACTTTC
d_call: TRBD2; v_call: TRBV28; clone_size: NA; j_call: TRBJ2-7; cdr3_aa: CASSRTSGGSDEQYF; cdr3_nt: TGTGCCAGCAGCCGCACTAGCGGGGGGTCGGACGAGCAGTACTTC
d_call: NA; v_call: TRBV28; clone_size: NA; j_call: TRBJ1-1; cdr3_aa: CASSLREGTEAFF; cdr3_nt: TGTGCCAGCAGCCTCAGGGAGGGCACTGAAGCTTTCTTT
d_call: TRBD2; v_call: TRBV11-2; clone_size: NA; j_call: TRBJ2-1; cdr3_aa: CAGGGAGGSSYNEQFF; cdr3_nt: TGTGCCGGCGGGGGAGCGGGGGGGAGCTCCTACAATGAGCAGTTCTTC
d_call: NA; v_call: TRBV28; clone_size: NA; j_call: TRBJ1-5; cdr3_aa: CASSWARRYSNQPQHF; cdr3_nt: TGTGCCAGCAGTTGGGCCAGGCGATATAGCAATCAGCCCCAGCATTTT
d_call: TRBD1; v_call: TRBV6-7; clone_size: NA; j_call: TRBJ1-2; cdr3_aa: CASSYSTGRAYGYTF; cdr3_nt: TGTGCCAGCAGTTACTCGACAGGGCGGGCCTATGGCTACACCTTC
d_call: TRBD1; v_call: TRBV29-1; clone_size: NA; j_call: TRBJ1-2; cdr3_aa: CSVRLGTVYGYTF; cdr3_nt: TGCAGCGTACGGTTAGGGACAGTCTATGGCTACACCTTC
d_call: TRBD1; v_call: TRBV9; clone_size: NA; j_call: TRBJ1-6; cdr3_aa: CASSTGQGGNSPLHF; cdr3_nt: TGTGCCAGCAGCACCGGACAGGGAGGGAATTCACCCCTCCACTTT
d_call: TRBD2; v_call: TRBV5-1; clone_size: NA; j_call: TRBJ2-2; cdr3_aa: CASSESLAGGPAGELFF; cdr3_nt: TGCGCCAGCAGCGAATCACTAGCGGGGGGGCCCGCCGGGGAGCTGTTTTTT
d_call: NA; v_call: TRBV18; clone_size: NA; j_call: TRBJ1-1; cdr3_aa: CASSRIRGIADTEAFF; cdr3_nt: TGTGCCAGCTCCCGCATCAGGGGTATAGCTGACACTGAAGCTTTCTTT
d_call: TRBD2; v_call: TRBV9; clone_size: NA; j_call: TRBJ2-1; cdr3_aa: CASSVGTSGNTYNEQFF; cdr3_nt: TGTGCCAGCAGCGTAGGGACTAGCGGGAACACTTACAATGAGCAGTTCTTC